This T cell receptor (beta chain) was captured in a study of T-cell reconstitution after alpha-beta-depleted transplantation in children. The sample holds a few counts of this clonotype. The authors prepared the TCRbeta library with unique molecular identifiers. In TCRdb, the PCR reads were re-called with MiXCR into one record per CDR3 protein. Among some 400,000 distinct CDR3 sequences listed, 20% were seen once. This CDR3 is built from 16 residues. The sample in question was PBMCs from the stem cell graft donor, obtained from the stem cell graft. This sequence was found in a human donor who donated a stem cell graft to a child with acute myeloid leukemia. This sequence joins TRBV21-1 and TRBJ2-6; the table names TRBD1, a call not compared with the DNA. TRBV21-1 is listed as a pseudogene. CDR3 nucleotide sequence: TGTGCCAGCAGCGCAACAGGCCCCTCTGGGGCCAACGTCCTGACTTTC. Amino acids: CASSATGPSGANVLTF.